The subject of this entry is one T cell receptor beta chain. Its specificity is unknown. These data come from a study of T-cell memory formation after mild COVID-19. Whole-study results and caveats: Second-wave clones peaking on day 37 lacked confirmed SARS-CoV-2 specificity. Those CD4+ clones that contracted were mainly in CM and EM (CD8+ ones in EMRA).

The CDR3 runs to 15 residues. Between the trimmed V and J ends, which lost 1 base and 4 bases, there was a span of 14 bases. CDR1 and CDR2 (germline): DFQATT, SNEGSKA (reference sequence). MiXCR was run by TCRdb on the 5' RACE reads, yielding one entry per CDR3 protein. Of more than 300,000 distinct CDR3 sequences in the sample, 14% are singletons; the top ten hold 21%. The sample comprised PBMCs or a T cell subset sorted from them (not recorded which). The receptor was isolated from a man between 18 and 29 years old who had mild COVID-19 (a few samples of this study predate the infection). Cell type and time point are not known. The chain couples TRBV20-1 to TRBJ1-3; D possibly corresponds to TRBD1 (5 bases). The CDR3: CSARAAGTGGNTIYF. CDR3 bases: TGCAGTGCTAGAGCGGCCGGGACCGGCGGAAACACCATATATTTT.